This T cell receptor beta chain was profiled in a study of shared clonotypes between healthy human individuals. Method: immunoSEQ multiplex PCR; TCRdb's copy keeps in-frame clones and lacks some. This sample has around 99,000 clones, with over 60% found just once. In this sample, this clone turned up many times. CDR1 is MRHNA and CDR2 is SNTAGT in the germline V gene. CDR3 length: 14 residues. V was clipped by 0 bases and J by 9 bases, with 12 bases between them. The chain is built from TRBV6-4 and TRBJ2-1, with D maybe TRBD2 (6 bases). Sequencing input: memory CD8+ T cells sorted from blood. Noted subset: CD45RO+ cells pooled with CCR7-negative TemRA cells. The receptor comes from a man between 25 and 39 years old in good health. The CDR3 protein is CASSDSLAASEQFF. The CDR3 nucleotides are TGTGCCAGCAGTGACTCGTTAGCGGCGAGTGAGCAGTTCTTC.